A selection of T cell receptor beta chains follows, all from one sample in a study of blood T cell repertoires in COVID-19. The method was immunoSEQ multiplex PCR; TCRdb's version includes in-frame clones alone and lacks a portion of them. The sample includes 250,000 to 350,000 clones, 70% to 90% of them seen just once. Input material: peripheral blood. The receptors stem from a woman between 50 and 59 years old who had recovered from COVID-19. CDR3s leave out the opening cysteine and the closing phenylalanine or tryptophan.

v_gene	j_gene	CDR3aa
TRBV19	TRBJ2-3	ASRREGTDTQY
TRBV2	TRBJ2-1	ASSVTGQQF
TRBV7-9	TRBJ1-5	AGKKQGKRGNQPQH
TRBV27	TRBJ2-1	ASSLRSGGSYNEQF
TRBV28	TRBJ1-3	ASSSPGTVAGNTIY
TRBV7-5	TRBJ1-4	ARSKDRGEKLF
TRBV19	TRBJ2-7	ASSGTGGPYEQY
TRBV7-2	TRBJ2-3	ASSFLVTETDTQY
TRBV19	TRBJ2-1	ASSLTRERPF
TRBV5-1	TRBJ1-1	ASSLDNRGTEAF
TRBV5-5	TRBJ1-6	ASSLVGGGLKSPLH
TRBV25-1	TRBJ2-5	ASSERGRGGQETQY
TRBV21-1	TRBJ1-1	ASSNRGPERTEAF
TRBV4-3	TRBJ2-7	ASSQAGGRAAYEQY
TRBV7-2	TRBJ2-7	ASSLGGLAGASYEQY
TRBV6-2/TRBV6-3	TRBJ2-3	ASSRRLAVSTDTQY
TRBV30	TRBJ2-7	AWSVLSEQY
TRBV10-3	TRBJ2-7	AISEDASGRSSYEQY
TRBV24-1	TRBJ1-6	ATRGTVDNSPLH
TRBV5-4	TRBJ2-5	ASSFAGTGQETQY
TRBV3-1/TRBV3-2	TRBJ2-1	AIQGFNEQF
TRBV7-2	TRBJ2-1	ASSIDGLRGRNEQF
TRBV19	TRBJ2-5	ASSETGEETQY
TRBV3-1/TRBV3-2	TRBJ1-6	ASSPDSYNSPLH
TRBV11-3	TRBJ2-5	ASSLGGHGGETQY
TRBV6-2/TRBV6-3	TRBJ2-1	ASSYLAGVPF
TRBV18	TRBJ2-7	ASTPRGESYEQY
TRBV29-1	TRBJ2-2	SVAASGRQAGELF
TRBV5-4	TRBJ2-7	ASSYRLPPYEQY
TRBV28	TRBJ1-5	ASSSGTGGWSNQPQH
TRBV10-2	TRBJ2-3	ASSTSGGAGDTQY
TRBV3-1/TRBV3-2	TRBJ1-2	ASSQAASGSDGYT
TRBV30	TRBJ1-2	AHTGGGNYGYT
TRBV9	TRBJ2-1	ASSVGSSGNEQF